These 32 T cell receptor beta chains came from one sample sequenced in a study of cytomegalovirus exposure and HLA in healthy donors. The PCR contained 60 Vbeta and 13 Jbeta primers. Assay: immunoSEQ multiplex PCR; the TCRdb copy retains only in-frame clones and omits some. The sample holds under 150,000 clones, roughly three quarters seen once. The material sequenced was PBMCs. These receptors were collected from a man younger than 40 in good health and CMV-seropositive.

The genes are TRBV5-1 and TRBJ2-1; 10 bases agree with TRBD2. Germline V gives CDR1 SGHRS, CDR2 YFSETQ. The length of the CDR3 is 17 residues. Trimming at V came to 5 bases and at J to 0 bases, leaving 8 bases not matched to a gene. Here the CDR3 DNA reads TGCGCCAGCAGGTCGCTAGCGGGAGCCCCCTCCTACAATGAGCAGTTCTTC. Its translation is CASRSLAGAPSYNEQFF.

This clone appeared a single time. The chain recombines TRBV6-5 with TRBJ2-1, with 7 bases aligning to TRBD2. V lost 5 bases to trimming and J lost 5 bases; unmatched junction nucleotides: 9. The CDR3 is 15 residues long. Germline V gives CDR1 MNHEY, CDR2 SVGAGI. CDR3 residues: CASSGPGLSNNEQFF. The CDR3 DNA is TGTGCCAGCAGTGGGCCGGGACTATCAAACAATGAGCAGTTCTTC.

This clone was seen only once. The chain carries TRBV10-3 and TRBJ2-6; D not certain. V was trimmed by 5 bases and J by 4 bases, leaving 9 bases between them. CDR1 is ENHRY, CDR2 SYGVKD, per germline. The CDR3 runs to 14 residues. The CDR3 DNA follows: TGTGCCATCAGTATCGAGACAGGGGCCAACGTCCTGACTTTC. Amino acid sequence: CAISIETGANVLTF.

The chain recombines TRBV27 with TRBJ1-5; unclear D gene. This CDR3 has 14 amino acids. Looked up from germline, CDR1 is MNHEY and CDR2 is SMNVEV (reference sequence). The V end was cut by 1 base, the J end by 7 bases, with 11 bases between. CDR3: CASSLFGPGQPQHF. The CDR3 DNA is TGTGCCAGCAGTTTATTCGGCCCCGGGCAGCCCCAGCATTTT.

The J gene is TRBJ1-1, the V gene TRBV9; D remains unclear. The CDR3 contains 17 residues. V shed 1 base and J shed 3 bases, with 19 bases lying between them. Per germline, CDR1 SGDLS and CDR2 YYNGEE. The CDR3 is CASSVLGRHPTDTEAFF. In nucleotides, the CDR3 is TGTGCCAGCAGCGTATTAGGGAGACATCCGACGGACACTGAAGCTTTCTTT.

For this clone: One end of the junction does not line up with germline, which may come from a read error. V is TRBV7-9 and J is TRBJ1-2, with 12 nucleotides matching TRBD1. Germline V lookup: CDR1 SEHNR, CDR2 FQNEAQ (reference sequence). The CDR3 spans 15 residues. Here the CDR3 DNA reads TGTTCCAGCAGCGCGAGGGACAGGGGGCTACGGGGCTACACCTTC. Its protein is CSSSARDRGLRGYTF. Supplemented by reference TRBV7-9 and TRBJ1-2, the full variable domain reads DTGVSQNPRHKITKRGQNVTFRCDPISEHNRLYWYRQTLGQGPEFLTYFQNEAQLEKSRLLSDRFSAERPKGSFSTLEIQRTEQGDSAMYLCSSSARDRGLRGYTFGSGTRLTVV.

The rearrangement uses TRBV30 and TRBJ1-4, with a tentative D call TRBD1 (6 bases). The CDR3 is 14 residues long. Per germline, CDR1 GTSNPN and CDR2 SVGIG (reference sequence). V dropped 2 bases and J dropped 6 bases, with 13 bases sitting between them. The CDR3 DNA reads as TGTGCCTGGAGTCTGACAGGTGGAGATGAAAAACTGTTTTTT. Translating gives CAWSLTGGDEKLFF.

Concerning this clone: In this CDR3 the conserved last residue, phenylalanine or tryptophan, is missing, so a read error is likely. The limits of the CDR3 on the DNA are not certain, so only TCRdb's listed CDR3 is given. V and J are TRBV20-1 and TRBJ2-3; the table's D call, TRBD1, was not checked against the DNA. Both ends counted, the CDR3 spans 11 residues. Germline V gives CDR1 DFQATT, CDR2 SNEGSKA (reference sequence). CDR3 sequence: CSARGPTGSGV.

The sample holds one count of this clone. The chain joins TRBV4-3 to TRBJ2-3; 7 bases are shared with TRBD2. The CDR3 is made up of 17 amino acids. Per germline, CDR1 LGHNA and CDR2 YSLEER. The junction had 6 bases not matched to a gene; V was cut back by 0 bases and J by 0 bases. CDR3 sequence reads: CASSQEGGYVSTDTQYF. The CDR3 bases are TGCGCCAGCAGCCAAGAGGGGGGGTATGTGAGCACAGATACGCAGTATTTT.

The genes are TRBV30 and TRBJ2-7; 8 bases map to TRBD2. This CDR3 region has 13 residues. From germline, CDR1 is GTSNPN and CDR2 SVGIG (reference sequence). The trim removed 1 base at V and 7 bases at J, leaving 6 bases unmatched. Written as DNA, the CDR3 is TGTGCCTGGAGTGATGGACTAGCTTGGGAGCAGTACTTC. This codes for CAWSDGLAWEQYF.

The chain employs TRBV19 and TRBJ2-3; 13 bases are a match to TRBD2. Losses at the gene ends were 6 bases for V and 1 base for J; bases not matched to a gene: 4. The CDR3 contains 16 residues. Germline V CDR1 and CDR2: LNHDA, SQIVND (reference sequence). The CDR3 loop reads CASSTGLAGGTDTQYF. The CDR3 DNA reads as TGTGCCAGTAGCACCGGACTAGCGGGGGGCACAGATACGCAGTATTTT.

The rearrangement joins TRBV19 to TRBJ2-5, with 8 bases matching TRBD1. Losses at the gene ends were 8 bases for V and 9 bases for J; bases not matched to a gene: 8. Looked up from germline, CDR1 is LNHDA and CDR2 is SQIVND (reference sequence). The CDR3 is made up of 12 amino acids. The CDR3 reads CASGQGVMAQYF. The CDR3 nucleotides are TGTGCCAGTGGACAGGGCGTTATGGCCCAGTACTTC.

This clone has only a few counts. The chain couples TRBV9 to TRBJ2-1, with 15 bases aligning to TRBD2. This CDR3 is built from 16 residues. V shed 2 bases and J 8 bases; nucleotides not matched to a gene: 5. CDR1 is SGDLS and CDR2 is YYNGEE in the germline V gene. For the CDR3, the DNA is TGTGCCAGCAGCGTGGGGACTAGCGGGAGGCTGGATGAGCAGTTCTTC. This codes for CASSVGTSGRLDEQFF.

The chain links TRBV4-3 to TRBJ1-2; D gene ambiguous. Trimming cost V 0 bases and J 2 bases, with 13 bases left between them. The CDR3 has 16 residues. From germline, CDR1 is LGHNA and CDR2 YSLEER. The CDR3 protein is CASSQDVVGGNYGYTF. CDR3 DNA sequence: TGCGCCAGCAGCCAAGATGTGGTAGGAGGGAACTATGGCTACACCTTC.

This sequence joins TRBV29-1 and TRBJ1-1; 8 positions agree with TRBD1. Germline lookup yields CDR1 SQVTM and CDR2 ANQGSEA. The length of the CDR3 is 13 residues. J gave up 6 bases and V 0 bases, and 3 bases lay outside the gene matches. The CDR3 loop is CSVEDLTGAEAFF. For the CDR3, the DNA is TGCAGCGTTGAAGATCTGACAGGGGCTGAAGCTTTCTTT. The variable domain in full, with the rest retrieved from reference TRBV29-1 and TRBJ1-1, is SAVISQKPSRDICQRGTSLTIQCQVDSQVTMMFWYRQQPGQSLTLIATANQGSEATYESGFVIDKFPISRPNLTFSTLTVSNMSPEDSSIYLCSVEDLTGAEAFFGQGTRLTVV.

The CDR3 loop is CASSFLTGRYNEQFF. DNA for the CDR3: TGTGCCAGCAGTTTTTTGACAGGGCGCTACAATGAGCAGTTCTTC. The chain has TRBV28 and TRBJ2-1, with TRBD1 identical over 7 bases. Germline assignment: CDR1 MDHEN and CDR2 SYDVKM. This CDR3 has 15 residues. The ends lost 3 bases at V and 3 bases at J; junction bases unmatched: 5.

The chain combines TRBV4-2 with TRBJ2-5; D remains ambiguous. CDR1 and CDR2 (germline): LGHNA, YNFKEQ. V lost 0 bases to trimming and J lost 3 bases, with 8 bases between them. There are 14 residues in the CDR3. This chain's CDR3 is CASSQEFAEETQYF. The CDR3 region has the DNA TGTGCCAGCAGCCAAGAGTTCGCAGAAGAGACCCAGTACTTC.

This clone has just one count. The V and J genes are TRBV9 and TRBJ1-6; D not certain. Germline V CDR1 and CDR2: SGDLS, YYNGEE. Trimming stripped 0 bases from V and 7 bases from J, with 8 bases between. This CDR3 contains 14 residues. The CDR3 spells CASSVAAVNSPLHF. The CDR3 region has the DNA TGTGCCAGCAGCGTAGCTGCGGTGAATTCACCCCTCCACTTT. The whole variable domain, remainder taken from reference TRBV9 and TRBJ1-6, is DSGVTQTPKHLITATGQRVTLRCSPRSGDLSVYWYQQSLDQGLQFLIQYYNGEERAKGNILERFSAQQFPDLHSELNLSSLELGDSALYFCASSVAAVNSPLHFGNGTRLTVT.

The J gene is TRBJ2-7, the V gene TRBV25-1; the match to TRBD1 covers 9 bases. The CDR3 has 14 amino acids. Germline V lookup: CDR1 MGHDK, CDR2 SYGVNS. Trimming cost V 2 bases and J 8 bases; bases outside gene matches: 7. CDR3 protein: CASSEPGQGYQQYF. In DNA form, the CDR3 reads TGTGCCAGCAGTGAACCGGGACAGGGTTATCAGCAGTACTTC.

V gene TRBV28 combines with J gene TRBJ1-1; a weak D match, TRBD1 (6 bases). The CDR3 spans 12 residues. The germline gives CDR1 MDHEN, CDR2 SYDVKM. Trimming took off 6 bases at V and 6 bases at J, with 11 bases between the two ends. As DNA, the CDR3 is TGTGCCAGCAGCCAAGGGGGTGCTGAAGCTTTCTTT. The encoded protein is CASSQGGAEAFF. Complete variable domain (other parts from reference TRBV28 and TRBJ1-1): DVKVTQSSRYLVKRTGEKVFLECVQDMDHENMFWYRQDPGLGLRLIYFSYDVKMKEKGDIPEGYSVSREKKERFSLILESASTNQTSMYLCASSQGGAEAFFGQGTRLTVV.

This chain uses TRBV14 with TRBJ1-4, with 8 positions matching TRBD1. Per germline, CDR1 SGHDN and CDR2 FVKESK. V shed 4 bases, J shed 4 bases, and the junction held 8 bases outside the gene matches. The CDR3 is 16 amino acids. CDR3 region: CASSRHATGGNEKLFF. CDR3 sequence (DNA): TGTGCCAGCAGCCGACACGCTACAGGGGGTAATGAAAAACTGTTTTTT.

V is TRBV25-1 and J is TRBJ2-3, with TRBD1 matching over 10 bases. The CDR3 has 16 residues. V was pared by 4 bases and J by 4 bases, with 8 bases of the junction left unmatched. Germline CDR1 reads MGHDK; CDR2 reads SYGVNS. CDR3 in amino acids: CASSGGDRGSADTQYF. In nucleotides, the CDR3 is TGTGCCAGCAGTGGTGGGGACAGGGGTTCGGCAGATACGCAGTATTTT.

This chain connects TRBV7-9 to TRBJ2-3; no definite D call. Trimming took 2 bases from V and 0 from J, leaving 12 bases between them. The CDR3 is 16 amino acids. Germline assignment: CDR1 SEHNR and CDR2 FQNEAQ (reference sequence). CDR3 amino acids: CASSLPAAESTDTQYF. CDR3 in DNA: TGTGCCAGCAGCTTACCTGCGGCGGAGAGCACAGATACGCAGTATTTT.

As regards this clone: The CDR3 end shows no conserved phenylalanine or tryptophan, and so a read error is likely. V gene TRBV11-2 combines with J gene TRBJ1-1; D might be TRBD1 (6 bases). CDR1 and CDR2 (germline): SGHAT, FQNNGV. V was trimmed by 9 bases and J by 0 bases, leaving 14 bases between them. This CDR3 contains 14 residues. For the CDR3, the DNA is TGTGCCAGTCATTTTGGACAGATGAACACTGAAGCTTTCCTT. Translated, it gives CASHFGQMNTEAFL.

V gene TRBV6-6 combines with J gene TRBJ2-5, with D possibly TRBD1 on 5 matching bases. Between the trimmed V and J ends, which lost 2 bases and 5 bases, there was a span of 15 bases. Germline CDR1 is MNHNY and CDR2 is SVGAGI (reference sequence). The CDR3 is 15 amino acids. This CDR3 is CASSYLGAVQETQYF. The CDR3 nucleotides are TGTGCCAGCAGTTACCTAGGGGCAGTTCAGGAGACCCAGTACTTC.

The chain carries TRBV7-6 and TRBJ2-7; 7 positions agree with TRBD2. The CDR3 loop spans 15 amino acids. With 5 bases clipped from V and 2 bases from J, the junction kept 9 bases outside the gene matches. Germline loops: CDR1 SGHVS, CDR2 FNYEAQ. The CDR3 coding sequence is TGTGCCAGCAGCGACCTGGGGGGGGACGCCTACGAGCAGTACTTC. Translated, it gives CASSDLGGDAYEQYF.

The V and J genes are TRBV11-1 and TRBJ1-1; TRBD1 matches 9 bases. From germline, CDR1 is SGHAT and CDR2 FQDESV (reference sequence). V gave up 3 bases and J gave up 5 bases; unmatched junction bases: 10. CDR3 length: 16 residues. The CDR3 protein is CASSFFAGQGTTEAFF. In DNA form, the CDR3 reads TGTGCCAGCAGCTTCTTCGCGGGACAGGGTACGACTGAAGCTTTCTTT.

The J gene is TRBJ1-2, the V gene TRBV11-3, with a possible D match to TRBD1 (6 bases). Germline-derived CDR1 and CDR2 are SGHNT and YENEEA. CDR3 length: 15 residues. Trimming removed 0 bases from V and 2 bases from J, with 10 bases in between. CDR3 amino acids: CASSLDPGENYGYTF. CDR3 DNA sequence: TGTGCCAGCAGCTTAGATCCAGGGGAGAACTATGGCTACACCTTC.

This clone was seen a few times. The chain joins TRBV6-5 to TRBJ2-2; the D gene is possibly TRBD2 (6 bases). V lost 6 bases, J lost 3 bases, and 11 bases lay in between. The CDR3 spans 14 residues. Germline lookup yields CDR1 MNHEY and CDR2 SVGAGI. CDR3 nucleotide sequence: TGTGCCAGCAGGCCCGGGACTGACACCGGGGAGCTGTTTTTT. Protein product: CASRPGTDTGELFF.

V and J are TRBV5-5 and TRBJ1-2, with D possibly TRBD1 on 6 matching bases. The germline V gene has CDR1 SGHKS and CDR2 YYEKEE (reference sequence). The CDR3 has 16 residues. Trimming cost V 5 bases and J 2 bases, with 19 bases left between them. CDR3 DNA sequence: TGTGCCAGCAGAAGAGCGAGGGACACCCAAAACTATGGCTACACCTTC. Its protein is CASRRARDTQNYGYTF.

The gene calls are TRBV7-3 and TRBJ2-2; 7 bases match TRBD1. Germline V CDR1 and CDR2: SGHTA, FQGTGA. The V gene end was trimmed by 5 bases and the J gene end by 1 base; junction bases not matched to a gene: 7. The CDR3 contains 16 residues. CDR3 sequence: CASSPLRQGNTGELFF. The DNA for the CDR3 is TGTGCCAGCAGCCCTCTCCGACAGGGGAACACCGGGGAGCTGTTTTTT.

This clone was counted once. J is TRBJ1-1 and V is TRBV6-1; D is possibly TRBD1 (5 bases). The CDR3 has 16 residues. Trimming left V 0 bases short and J 2 bases short, with 13 bases between. Germline lookup yields CDR1 MNHNS and CDR2 SASEGT. CDR3 in amino acids: CASSEAGGRVNTEAFF. The CDR3 DNA follows: TGTGCCAGCAGTGAAGCGGGGGGAAGGGTTAACACTGAAGCTTTCTTT.